The clone carrying this T cell receptor (beta chain) qualifies as medium-sized. This entry is derived from a study of lung T cells in sarcoidosis with Löfgren's syndrome. MiXCR was run by TCRdb on the reads, yielding one entry per CDR3 protein. Among around 9,300 distinct CDR3 sequences listed, 20% to 25% were seen once. This sequence originates from a human donor with sarcoidosis (Löfgren's syndrome or another form), or a control subject (not recorded which). The sequenced material came from CD4+ T cells from bronchoalveolar lavage fluid.

CDR3 coding DNA: TGTGCCAGCAGTGAGAGGAGGGGCAATCAGCCCCAGCATTTT. Encoded protein: CASSERRGNQPQHF. The rearrangement joins TRBV6-1 to TRBJ1-5; D unresolved. Germline V gene sequence: CDR1 MNHNS, CDR2 SASEGT. The CDR3 spans 14 residues. Trimming took off 3 bases at V and 2 bases at J, with 8 bases between the two ends.